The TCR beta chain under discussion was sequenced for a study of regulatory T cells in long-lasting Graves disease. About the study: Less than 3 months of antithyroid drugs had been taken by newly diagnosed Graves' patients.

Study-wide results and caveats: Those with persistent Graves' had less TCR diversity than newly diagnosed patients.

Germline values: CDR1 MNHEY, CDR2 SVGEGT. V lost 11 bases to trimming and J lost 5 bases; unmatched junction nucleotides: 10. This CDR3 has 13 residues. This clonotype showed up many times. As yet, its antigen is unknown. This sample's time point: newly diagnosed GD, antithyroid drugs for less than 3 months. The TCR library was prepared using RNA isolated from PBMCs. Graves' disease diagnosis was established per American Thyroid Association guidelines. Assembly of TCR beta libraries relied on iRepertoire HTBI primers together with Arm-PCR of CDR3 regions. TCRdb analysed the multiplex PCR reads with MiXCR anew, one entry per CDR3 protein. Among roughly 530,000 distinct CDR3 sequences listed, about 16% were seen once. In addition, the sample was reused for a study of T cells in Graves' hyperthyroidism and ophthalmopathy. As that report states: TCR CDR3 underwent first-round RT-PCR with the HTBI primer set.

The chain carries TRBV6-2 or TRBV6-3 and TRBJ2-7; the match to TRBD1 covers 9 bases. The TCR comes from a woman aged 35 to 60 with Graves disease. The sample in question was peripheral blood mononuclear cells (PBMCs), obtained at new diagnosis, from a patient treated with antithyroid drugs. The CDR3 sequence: CAGPRDRVDEQYF. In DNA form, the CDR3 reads TGTGCCGGGCCCCGGGACAGGGTCGACGAGCAGTACTTC.